The following is a T cell receptor (beta chain) sequence with its context. Antigen: not known. The CDR3 covers 13 residues. In germline, CDR1 is SGDLS, CDR2 YYNGEE. Trimming removed 5 bases at V and 8 bases at J, with 13 bases between. This sample is drawn from a study of T cell responses to AZD1222 COVID-19 vaccine. General study points: No day 14 peak samples; only post-peak repertoires were characterized. Just a handful of AZD1222 recipients were seropositive at baseline.

Data came from immunoSEQ multiplex PCR; TCRdb stores just in-frame clones and leaves some out. This sample contains about 140,000 clones. The origin of this receptor is an adult in good health. The chain uses TRBV9 and TRBJ1-4; D remains ambiguous. The sample consisted of peripheral blood. The CDR3 coding sequence is TGTGCCAGCAGTCCGACCCCGGGGGAAAAACTGTTTTTT. Its protein is CASSPTPGEKLFF.